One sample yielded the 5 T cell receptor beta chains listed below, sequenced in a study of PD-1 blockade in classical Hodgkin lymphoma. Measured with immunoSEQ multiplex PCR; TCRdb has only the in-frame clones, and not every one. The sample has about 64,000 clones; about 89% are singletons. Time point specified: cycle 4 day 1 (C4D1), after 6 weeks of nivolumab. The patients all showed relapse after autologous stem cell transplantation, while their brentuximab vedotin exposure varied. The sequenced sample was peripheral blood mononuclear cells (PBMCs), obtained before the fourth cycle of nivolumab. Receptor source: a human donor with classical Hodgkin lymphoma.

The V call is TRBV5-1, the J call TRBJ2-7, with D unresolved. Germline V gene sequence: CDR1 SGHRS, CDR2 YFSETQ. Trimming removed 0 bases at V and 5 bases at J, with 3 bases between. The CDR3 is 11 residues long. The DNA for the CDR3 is TGCGCCAGCAGCTTGGCTGACGAGCAGTACTTC. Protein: CASSLADEQYF.

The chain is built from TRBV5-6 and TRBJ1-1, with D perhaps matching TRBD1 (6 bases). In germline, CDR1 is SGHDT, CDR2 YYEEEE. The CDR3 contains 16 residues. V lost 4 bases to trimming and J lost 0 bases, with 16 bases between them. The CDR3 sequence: CASSLGANGLNTEAFF. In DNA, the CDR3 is TGTGCCAGCAGCCTGGGGGCGAACGGACTGAACACTGAAGCTTTCTTT.

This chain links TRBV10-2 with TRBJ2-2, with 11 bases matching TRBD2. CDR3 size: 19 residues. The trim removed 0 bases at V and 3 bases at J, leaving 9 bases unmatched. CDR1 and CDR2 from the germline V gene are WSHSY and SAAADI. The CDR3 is CASSESTPLAGGHTGELFF. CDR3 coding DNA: TGCGCCAGCAGTGAGTCCACCCCATTAGCGGGGGGGCACACCGGGGAGCTGTTTTTT.

In nucleotides, the CDR3 is TGTGCCAGCAGCTTAACCCCCGGGGGATCCTACGAGCAGTACTTC. It is translated as CASSLTPGGSYEQYF. The chain has TRBV11-2 and TRBJ2-7; D is perhaps TRBD2 (6 bases). With 2 bases removed from V and 1 base from J, the gap between germline ends came to 12 bases. The CDR3 has 15 residues. CDR1 is SGHAT and CDR2 is FQNNGV in the germline V gene.

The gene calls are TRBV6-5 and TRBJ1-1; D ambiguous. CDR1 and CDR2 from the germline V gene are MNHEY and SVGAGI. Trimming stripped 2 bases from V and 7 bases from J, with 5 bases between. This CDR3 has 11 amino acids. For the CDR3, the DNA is TGTGCCAGCAGTTACGACGGTGAAGCTTTCTTT. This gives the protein CASSYDGEAFF.